This T cell receptor beta chain derives from a study of shared clonotypes between healthy human individuals. Study results and limitations: An anticipated effect of sequencing depth on clonotype sharing among donors was recognized. Clonotypes that were shared across four donors made up approximately 5% of naive CD4 clonotypes.

The repertoire was sequenced with immunoSEQ multiplex PCR; TCRdb's copy has only in-frame clones and lacks some. The sample gives about 670,000 clones, roughly 70% of which show up once; roughly 1.8% is in the top ten. The donors were adults (healthy and HIV-negative) with no recent acute infections or vaccinations. V shed 5 bases and J 2 bases; nucleotides not matched to a gene: 8. Per the germline V gene, CDR1 is LNHDA and CDR2 is SQIVND (reference sequence). The CDR3 sequence is 17 residues long. Details on this clone: No antigen is known for it.

The chain combines TRBV19 with TRBJ2-6, with 8 bases aligning to TRBD1. The sequence derives from a woman in her twenties or thirties in good health. The sequencing input was memory CD4+ T cells sorted from blood. Indicated subset: CD45RA-negative fraction. CDR3 nucleotide sequence: TGTGCCAGTAGTGAAGGACAGGGAATCGCTGGGGCCAACGTCCTGACTTTC. Protein sequence: CASSEGQGIAGANVLTF.